The clone carrying this T cell receptor (beta chain) was counted ten times or more. Antigen specificity is unknown. Amplified TCR beta CDR3 regions derived from RNA transcripts. HTBI primers were used for first-round RT-PCR of the TCR CDR3. Each CDR3 protein is one row after TCRdb ran MiXCR on the multiplex PCR reads. The sample shows about 570,000 distinct CDR3 sequences, less than 15% of them seen only once. This sample was included in a study of T cells in Graves' hyperthyroidism and ophthalmopathy. Study-wide findings and caveats: In blood, most of the thyroid clonotypes expanded above 0.001 were also present.

For the diagnoses, clinical symptoms, serum thyroxine and TRAb, thyroid ultrasound and orbital computed tomography were used. The V and J ends lost 1 base and 4 bases respectively, with 4 bases between them. CDR3 length equals 12 residues. Germline V gene data show CDR1 as MNHNS and CDR2 as SASEGT. Sequenced: blood. The receptor was isolated from a woman in her thirties or forties with Graves' hyperthyroidism. This rearrangement joins TRBV6-1 to TRBJ2-5; D remains ambiguous. The CDR3 nucleotides are TGTGCCAGCAGTGAAGGACCAGAGACCCAGTACTTC. Residues: CASSEGPETQYF.